Below are 3 T cell receptor beta chains sequenced from a single sample in a study of shared T cell receptors in the human thymus. Produced via immunoSEQ multiplex PCR; TCRdb's table is partial and in-frame only. The sample has approximately 580,000 clones, roughly 74% seen once. These data also featured in a second study, about human thymus T cells.

The sequenced material came from thymocytes. All receptors derive from a boy in the first two years of life with a congenital heart defect.

The rearrangement uses TRBV12-5 and TRBJ2-3; TRBD2 might be the D (6 bases). From germline, CDR1 is LGHNT and CDR2 FRNRAP. Trimming removed 2 bases from V and 0 bases from J, with 12 bases in between. This CDR3 has 16 residues. As DNA, the CDR3 is TGTGCTAGTGGTTTGTGGAGGGAGCCGAGCACAGATACGCAGTATTTT. This codes for CASGLWREPSTDTQYF.

This clone was picked up a small number of times. The chain has TRBV12-5 and TRBJ2-5; D is undetermined. Germline CDR1 LGHNT, CDR2 FRNRAP. There are 12 residues in the CDR3. Deletions cut 4 bases from V and 1 base from J, with 4 bases between. The CDR3 spells CASGSSQETQYF. The CDR3 coding sequence is TGTGCTAGTGGTTCTAGCCAAGAGACCCAGTACTTC.

The V and J genes are TRBV4-3 and TRBJ2-1, with 12 bases matching TRBD2. This CDR3 has 17 amino acids. The ends lost 3 bases at V and 7 bases at J; junction bases unmatched: 10. Germline CDR1 reads LGHNA; CDR2 reads YSLEER. CDR3 sequence (DNA): TGCGCCAGCAGCCAGGCCACTAGCGGGAGGCCTGGGAATGAGCAGTTCTTC. Translating gives CASSQATSGRPGNEQFF.